The 5 T cell receptor beta chains given below trace back to one sample, sequenced in a study of T cell responses to AZD1222 COVID-19 vaccine. Sequenced by immunoSEQ multiplex PCR; TCRdb stores in-frame clones only, minus some. Among about 76,000 clones, 70% to 90% were seen once, and the ten largest hold under 13%. The source material was peripheral blood, sampled on day 0 of AZD1222 vaccination. These receptors came from an adult in good health.

The gene calls are TRBV25-1 and TRBJ1-5; D unresolved. V was shortened by 4 bases and J by 0 bases, with 10 bases between the two germline ends. The CDR3 contains 15 residues. Germline assignment: CDR1 MGHDK and CDR2 SYGVNS. DNA of the CDR3: TGTGCCAGCAGTGGGGAACAGTATAGCAATCAGCCCCAGCATTTT. It yields the protein CASSGEQYSNQPQHF.

V is TRBV9 and J is TRBJ2-1; 7 positions agree with TRBD1. Germline loops: CDR1 SGDLS, CDR2 YYNGEE. V shed 4 bases, J shed 0 bases, and the junction held 4 bases outside the gene matches. This CDR3 has 15 amino acids. Written as DNA, the CDR3 is TGTGCCAGCAGCTTGACAGGGAGCTCCTACAATGAGCAGTTCTTC. Amino acids: CASSLTGSSYNEQFF.

The chain is built from TRBV6-5 and TRBJ2-5; possibly TRBD2 for D (6 bases). Trimming took 5 bases from V and 5 from J, leaving 15 bases between them. In germline, CDR1 is MNHEY, CDR2 SVGAGI. This CDR3 has 14 residues. The DNA of the CDR3 is TGTGCCAGCAGTCGGGACTTGGGAAGGGAGACCCAGTACTTC. Its translation is CASSRDLGRETQYF.

The V and J genes are TRBV6-5 and TRBJ2-7; no firm D call. V was shortened by 10 bases and J by 3 bases, with 19 bases between the two germline ends. The length of the CDR3 is 14 residues. Germline CDR1 and CDR2: MNHEY and SVGAGI. The CDR3 DNA sequence: TGTGCCACCTACGCTGGGCCTCCGGACTACGAGCAGTACGTC. It yields the protein CATYAGPPDYEQYV.

This chain connects TRBV12-3 or TRBV12-4 to TRBJ2-5; D may be TRBD1 or TRBD2 (5 bases each). V was trimmed by 5 bases and J by 3 bases, leaving 10 bases between them. The CDR3 consists of 13 residues. The CDR3 protein is CASSLQEEETQYF. CDR3 DNA: TGTGCCAGCAGTCTACAGGAGGAAGAGACCCAGTACTTC.